These 23 T cell receptor beta chains share one sample of origin, sequenced in a study of response to subunit inactivated influenza vaccine. TCRdb ran MiXCR on the RT-PCR reads and lists one entry per CDR3 protein. The table lists about 650,000 distinct CDR3 sequences, 14% of them singletons, with 6% to 9.5% in the top ten. The specimen was PBMCs from blood, collected less than 15 days before vaccination. The receptors here all came from a man aged 50-59 years who received an inactivated influenza vaccine.

This clonotype was detected only a few times. The chain carries TRBV6-1 and TRBJ1-1, with D possibly matching TRBD1 (6 bases). Germline V gene lookup returns CDR1 MNHNS and CDR2 SASEGT. There are 14 residues in the CDR3. V lost 8 bases and J lost 2, with 15 bases in between. CDR3 amino acids: CASRDMRINTEAFF. Here the CDR3 DNA reads TGTGCCAGCCGGGACATGAGGATTAACACTGAAGCTTTCTTT.

The CDR3 region is CASNGRSYNEQFF. CDR3 nucleotide sequence: TGTGCCAGCAACGGTCGCTCCTACAATGAGCAGTTCTTC. J is TRBJ2-1 and V is TRBV7-9; D not certain. Germline loops: CDR1 SEHNR, CDR2 FQNEAQ (reference sequence). V was clipped by 7 bases and J by 0 bases, with 7 bases between them. The CDR3 is 13 residues long. Full variable domain (missing parts from reference TRBV7-9 and TRBJ2-1): DTGVSQNPRHKITKRGQNVTFRCDPISEHNRLYWYRQTLGQGPEFLTYFQNEAQLEKSRLLSDRFSAERPKGSFSTLEIQRTEQGDSAMYLCASNGRSYNEQFFGPGTRLTVL.

This clonotype was detected a few times. The J gene is TRBJ2-1, the V gene TRBV12-3 or TRBV12-4; 15 bases fit TRBD2. V gave up 5 bases and J gave up 1 base; unmatched junction bases: 3. The CDR3 is 17 residues long. Here the CDR3 reads CASSGLAGGVSYNEQFF. CDR3 bases: TGTGCCAGCAGTGGACTAGCGGGGGGGGTTTCCTACAATGAGCAGTTCTTC.

This clonotype was found many times. V and J are TRBV5-1 and TRBJ2-1; TRBD2 aligns across 7 bases. The CDR3 extends over 14 amino acids. The V segment lost 1 base and the J segment 5 bases; nucleotides outside the gene matches: 3. Germline V gene lookup returns CDR1 SGHRS and CDR2 YFSETQ. CDR3 in DNA: TGCGCCAGCAGCTTGTCTAGCGGAGACAATGAGCAGTTCTTC. The encoded protein is CASSLSSGDNEQFF.

The rearrangement uses TRBV12-3 or TRBV12-4 and TRBJ2-7; D is unclear. CDR3 length: 13 residues. V was shortened by 6 bases and J by 4 bases, with 13 bases between the two germline ends. The chain's CDR3 is CASSSWTVYEQYF. The CDR3 DNA reads TGTGCCAGCAGCTCTTGGACCGTGTACGAGCAGTACTTC.

As for this clonotype: The germline gene is not matched at one end of the junction; a read error may be the cause. J is TRBJ2-3 and V is TRBV28; 8 nucleotides line up with TRBD2. Germline assignment: CDR1 MDHEN and CDR2 SYDVKM. The CDR3 spans 16 residues. The DNA for the CDR3 is TGTGCCATCAGTCCACGACTAGCGTCTAGCACAGATACGCAGTATTTT. It encodes CAISPRLASSTDTQYF.

This clonotype was picked up a small number of times. The rearrangement uses TRBV25-1 and TRBJ2-7, with no clear D. Germline V gene sequence: CDR1 MGHDK, CDR2 SYGVNS. The CDR3 spans 12 residues. Trimming took off 4 bases at V and 6 bases at J, with 10 bases between the two ends. The CDR3 DNA reads TGTGCCAGCAGTGGCACCGGGCTCGAGCAGTACTTC. This encodes CASSGTGLEQYF.

The chain combines TRBV20-1 with TRBJ2-7; TRBD2 matches 11 bases. Germline CDR1 reads DFQATT; CDR2 reads SNEGSKA (reference sequence). The CDR3 runs to 17 residues. V dropped 0 bases and J dropped 2; count of bases not matched to a gene: 9. In DNA form, the CDR3 reads TGCAGTGCTAGAGACGTACCGACTAGCGGGGCGACCTACGAGCAGTACTTC. It is translated as CSARDVPTSGATYEQYF.

This clonotype was seen at least ten times. CDR3 sequence (DNA): TGTGCCAGCAGCGTAGAGCCACAGGGGGGCTATGGCTACACCTTC. It is translated as CASSVEPQGGYGYTF. The chain is built from TRBV9 and TRBJ1-2; 8 bases align to TRBD1. The ends lost 0 bases at V and 4 bases at J; junction bases unmatched: 5. CDR1 and CDR2 from the germline V gene are SGDLS and YYNGEE. The CDR3 consists of 15 residues.

V and J are TRBV27 and TRBJ2-1, with TRBD2 matching over 12 bases. This CDR3 has 17 amino acids. Trimming took 3 bases from V and 4 from J; bases not matched to a gene: 7. The germline V gene encodes CDR1 MNHEY and CDR2 SMNVEV (reference sequence). Here the CDR3 DNA reads TGTGCCAGCAGTTTGACTAGCGGGAGTAAAAGGTACAATGAGCAGTTCTTC. As protein: CASSLTSGSKRYNEQFF.

This clonotype was found a few times. The chain carries TRBV29-1 and TRBJ2-3; 7 positions match TRBD2. This CDR3 region has 14 residues. CDR1 is SQVTM, CDR2 ANQGSEA, per germline. The V and J ends lost 4 bases and 3 bases, in that order; junction bases with no gene match: 7. The CDR3 sequence: CSVADSGGTDTQYF. DNA of the CDR3: TGCAGCGTTGCGGACTCCGGGGGGACAGATACGCAGTATTTT.

The sample holds a few counts of this clonotype. This sequence joins TRBV20-1 and TRBJ2-1; D is possibly TRBD2 (5 bases). V was trimmed by 0 bases and J by 8 bases, leaving 11 bases between them. Germline CDR1 reads DFQATT; CDR2 reads SNEGSKA (reference sequence). The CDR3 consists of 13 residues. CDR3 DNA sequence: TGCAGTGCTAGAGATGTCCGGGGTCATGAGCAGTTCTTC. Its translation is CSARDVRGHEQFF.

The rearrangement joins TRBV7-2 to TRBJ2-5; TRBD1 aligns across 8 bases. Germline V CDR1 and CDR2: SGHTA, FQGNSA. The length of the CDR3 is 15 residues. V trimming: 5 bases; J trimming: 7 bases; junction bases outside the gene matches: 12. The CDR3 here is CASSPRTGTPRTQYF. The DNA for the CDR3 is TGTGCCAGCAGCCCCCGGACAGGGACCCCCCGGACCCAGTACTTC.

This rearrangement joins TRBV2 to TRBJ2-5; 9 nucleotides match TRBD1. V lost 5 bases and J lost 5; bases outside the gene matches: 3. Germline lookup yields CDR1 SNHLY and CDR2 FYNNEI. The CDR3 is made up of 13 amino acids. The CDR3 nucleotides read TGTGCCAGCAGTCACAGGGGGCTGGAGACCCAGTACTTC. Its translation is CASSHRGLETQYF.

The J gene is TRBJ2-5, the V gene TRBV5-1; D is possibly TRBD2 (6 bases). Trimming stripped 4 bases from V and 9 bases from J, with 16 bases between. Germline CDR1 reads SGHRS; CDR2 reads YFSETQ. The CDR3 extends over 13 amino acids. This chain's CDR3 is CASSTSQGGPQYF. The CDR3 nucleotides read TGCGCCAGCAGCACCAGCCAAGGAGGGCCCCAGTACTTC.

This clonotype has a count of ten or more. J is TRBJ2-1 and V is TRBV7-9; 8 nucleotides align to TRBD1. Germline V gene data show CDR1 as SEHNR and CDR2 as FQNEAQ (reference sequence). The CDR3 extends over 16 amino acids. V trimming: 2 bases; J trimming: 8 bases; junction bases outside the gene matches: 11. CDR3 nucleotides: TGTGCCAGCAGCTTACCAGGACAGGGTGGCGTCGATGAGCAGTTCTTC. It codes for CASSLPGQGGVDEQFF.

V usage is TRBV2 and J usage is TRBJ1-4, with D unresolved. The CDR3 consists of 13 residues. CDR1 SNHLY and CDR2 FYNNEI come from the germline V gene. V dropped 4 bases and J dropped 4 bases, with 7 bases sitting between them. The CDR3 nucleotides read TGTGCCAGCAGTGTGGACGTTAATGAAAAACTGTTTTTT. Its translation: CASSVDVNEKLFF.

This clonotype showed up just a few times. DNA of the CDR3: TGTGCCAGAGAGCATATCCTCGGGGAATCCGTTTTGAGAGGCTACACCTTC. Translating it yields CAREHILGESVLRGYTF. The chain is built from TRBV25-1 and TRBJ1-2; D uncertain. The germline V gene has CDR1 MGHDK and CDR2 SYGVNS. The CDR3 contains 17 residues. The V and J ends lost 9 bases and 8 bases respectively, with 31 bases between them.

The V call is TRBV7-2, the J call TRBJ1-5, with TRBD1 matching over 8 bases. The ends lost 2 bases at V and 9 bases at J; junction bases unmatched: 3. Germline V lookup: CDR1 SGHTA, CDR2 FQGNSA. This CDR3 has 13 residues. DNA of the CDR3: TGTGCCAGCAGCTTACCCGGGACAGGGCCCCAGCATTTT. It yields the protein CASSLPGTGPQHF. The whole variable domain, remainder taken from reference TRBV7-2 and TRBJ1-5, is GAGVSQSPSNKVTEKGKDVELRCDPISGHTALYWYRQSLGQGLEFLIYFQGNSAPDKSGLPSDRFSAERTGGSVSTLTIQRTQQEDSAVYLCASSLPGTGPQHFGDGTRLSIL.

There are many counts of this clonotype. The genes are TRBV5-1 and TRBJ2-2; D possibly corresponds to TRBD1 (5 bases). V lost 0 bases, J lost 1 base, and 10 bases lay in between. This CDR3 region has 16 residues. Per germline, CDR1 SGHRS and CDR2 YFSETQ. CDR3 sequence reads: CASSLDWGLNTGELFF. The CDR3 DNA reads as TGCGCCAGCAGCTTGGATTGGGGCCTGAACACCGGGGAGCTGTTTTTT. The full variable domain, rest sourced from reference TRBV5-1 and TRBJ2-2, is KAGVTQTPRYLIKTRGQQVTLSCSPISGHRSVSWYQQTPGQGLQFLFEYFSETQRNKGNFPGRFSGRQFSNSRSEMNVSTLELGDSALYLCASSLDWGLNTGELFFGEGSRLTVL.

This clonotype was detected once. This rearrangement joins TRBV5-5 to TRBJ1-1; possibly TRBD1 for D (5 bases). V lost 4 bases and J lost 3, with 13 bases in between. Germline CDR1 and CDR2: SGHKS and YYEKEE (reference sequence). The CDR3 contains 14 residues. The CDR3 sequence: CASSAGRGDTEAFF. The CDR3 region has the DNA TGTGCCAGCAGCGCCGGGCGAGGGGACACTGAAGCTTTCTTT.

This sequence joins TRBV5-1 and TRBJ2-6, with TRBD1 matching over 11 bases. Germline trimming cut 4 bases from V and 3 bases from J; bases unmatched to any gene: 6. Germline CDR1 is SGHRS and CDR2 is YFSETQ. The CDR3 runs to 17 residues. The DNA for the CDR3 is TGCGCCAGCAGCACTGGACAGGGGGCGCTTGGGGCCAACGTCCTGACTTTC. Its protein product is CASSTGQGALGANVLTF.

This clonotype occurred a few times. The V gene is TRBV24-1, the J gene TRBJ2-1; D may be TRBD1 or TRBD2 (6 bases each). The CDR3 covers 13 residues. Germline loops: CDR1 KGHDR, CDR2 SFDVKD. V was trimmed by 4 bases and J by 8 bases, leaving 11 bases between them. DNA of the CDR3: TGTGCCACCAGTGAAGGAGGGGGAGATGAGCAGTTCTTC. It translates to CATSEGGGDEQFF.